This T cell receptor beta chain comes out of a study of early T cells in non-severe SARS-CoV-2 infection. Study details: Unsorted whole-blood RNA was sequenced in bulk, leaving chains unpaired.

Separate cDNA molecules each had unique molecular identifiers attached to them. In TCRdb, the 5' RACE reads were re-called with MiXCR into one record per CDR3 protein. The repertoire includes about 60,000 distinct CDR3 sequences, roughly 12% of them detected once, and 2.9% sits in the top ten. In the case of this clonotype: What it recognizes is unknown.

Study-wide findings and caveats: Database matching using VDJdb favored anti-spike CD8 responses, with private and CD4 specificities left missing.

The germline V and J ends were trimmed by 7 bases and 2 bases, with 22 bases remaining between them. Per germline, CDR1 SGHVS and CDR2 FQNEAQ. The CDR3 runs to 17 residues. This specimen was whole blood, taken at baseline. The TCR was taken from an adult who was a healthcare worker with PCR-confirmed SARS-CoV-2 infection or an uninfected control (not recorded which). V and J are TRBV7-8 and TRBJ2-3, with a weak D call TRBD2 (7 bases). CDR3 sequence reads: CASTTRGAAGHTDTQYF. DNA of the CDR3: TGTGCCAGCACAACACGGGGGGCAGCGGGACACACAGATACGCAGTATTTT.